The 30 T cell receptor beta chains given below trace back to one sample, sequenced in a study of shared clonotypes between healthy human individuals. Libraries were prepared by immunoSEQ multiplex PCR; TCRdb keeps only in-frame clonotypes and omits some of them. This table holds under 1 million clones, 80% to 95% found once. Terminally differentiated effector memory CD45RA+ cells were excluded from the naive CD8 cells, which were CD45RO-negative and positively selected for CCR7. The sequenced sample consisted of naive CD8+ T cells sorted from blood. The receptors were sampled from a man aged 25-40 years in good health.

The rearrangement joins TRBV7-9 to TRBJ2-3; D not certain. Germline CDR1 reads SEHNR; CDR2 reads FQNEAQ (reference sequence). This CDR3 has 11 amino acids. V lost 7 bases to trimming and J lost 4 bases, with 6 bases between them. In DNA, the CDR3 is TGTGCCAGCAAAGTTGCAGATACGCAGTATTTT. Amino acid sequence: CASKVADTQYF.

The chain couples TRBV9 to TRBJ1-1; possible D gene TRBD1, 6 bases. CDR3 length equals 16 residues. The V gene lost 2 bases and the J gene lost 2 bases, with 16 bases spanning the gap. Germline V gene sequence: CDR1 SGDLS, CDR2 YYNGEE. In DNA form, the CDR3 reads TGTGCCAGCAGCGTTAGAACGGACAGCCCAAACACTGAAGCTTTCTTT. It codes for CASSVRTDSPNTEAFF.

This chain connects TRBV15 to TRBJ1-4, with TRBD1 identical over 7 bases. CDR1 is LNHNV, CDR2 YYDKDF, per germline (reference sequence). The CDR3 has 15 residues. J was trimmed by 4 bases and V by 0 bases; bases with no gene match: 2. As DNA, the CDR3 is TGTGCCACCAGCAGAGACGGGACAGTTAATGAAAAACTGTTTTTT. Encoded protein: CATSRDGTVNEKLFF.

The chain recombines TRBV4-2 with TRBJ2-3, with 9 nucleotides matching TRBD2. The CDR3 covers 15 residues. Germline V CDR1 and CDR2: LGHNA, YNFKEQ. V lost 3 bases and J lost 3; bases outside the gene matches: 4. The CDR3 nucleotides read TGTGCCAGCAGCCAGACTAGCGGTGTGACAGATACGCAGTATTTT. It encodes CASSQTSGVTDTQYF.

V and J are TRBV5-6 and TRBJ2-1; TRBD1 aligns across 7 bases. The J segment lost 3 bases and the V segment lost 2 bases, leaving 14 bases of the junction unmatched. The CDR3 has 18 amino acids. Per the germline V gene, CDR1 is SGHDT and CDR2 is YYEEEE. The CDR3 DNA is TGTGCCAGCAGCTTCGAGGTAGGGGGCGCTTTGGTCTACAATGAGCAGTTCTTC. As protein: CASSFEVGGALVYNEQFF.

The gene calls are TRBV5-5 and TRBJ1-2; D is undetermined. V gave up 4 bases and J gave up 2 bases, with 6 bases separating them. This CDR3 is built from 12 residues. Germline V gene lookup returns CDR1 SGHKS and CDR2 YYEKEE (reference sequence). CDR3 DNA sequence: TGTGCCAGCAGCCCGGGGAACTATGGCTACACCTTC. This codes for CASSPGNYGYTF.

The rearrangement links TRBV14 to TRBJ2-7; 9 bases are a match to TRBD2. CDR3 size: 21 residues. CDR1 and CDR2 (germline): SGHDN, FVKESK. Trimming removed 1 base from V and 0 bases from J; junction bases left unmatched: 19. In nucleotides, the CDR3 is TGTGCCAGCAGCCAAGGGACCCTACCGGGACTAGCCACGCTGAGCTCCTACGAGCAGTACTTC. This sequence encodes CASSQGTLPGLATLSSYEQYF.

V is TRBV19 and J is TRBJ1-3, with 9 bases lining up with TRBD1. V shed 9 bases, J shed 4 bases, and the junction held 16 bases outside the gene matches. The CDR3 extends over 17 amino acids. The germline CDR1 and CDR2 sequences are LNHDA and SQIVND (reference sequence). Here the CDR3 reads CASSTGPGTGFGNTIYF. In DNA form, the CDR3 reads TGTGCCAGCTCTACCGGTCCCGGGACAGGGTTCGGAAACACCATATATTTT. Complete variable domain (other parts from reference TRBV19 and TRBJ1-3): DGGITQSPKYLFRKEGQNVTLSCEQNLNHDAMYWYRQDPGQGLRLIYYSQIVNDFQKGDIAEGYSVSREKKESFPLTVTSAQKNPTAFYLCASSTGPGTGFGNTIYFGEGSWLTVV.

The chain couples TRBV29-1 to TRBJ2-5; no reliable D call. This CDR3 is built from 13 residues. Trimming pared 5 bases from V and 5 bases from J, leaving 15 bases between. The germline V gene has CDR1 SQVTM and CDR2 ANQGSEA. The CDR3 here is CSVTPLARETQYF. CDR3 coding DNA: TGCAGCGTTACCCCCTTGGCTAGGGAGACCCAGTACTTC.

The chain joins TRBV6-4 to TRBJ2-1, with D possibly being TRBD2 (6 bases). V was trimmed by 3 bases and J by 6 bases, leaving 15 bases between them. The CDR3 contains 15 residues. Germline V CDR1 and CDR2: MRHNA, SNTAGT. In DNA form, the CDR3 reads TGTGCCAGCAGTGAAGGGACGGGAGAACGCAATGAGCAGTTCTTC. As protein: CASSEGTGERNEQFF.

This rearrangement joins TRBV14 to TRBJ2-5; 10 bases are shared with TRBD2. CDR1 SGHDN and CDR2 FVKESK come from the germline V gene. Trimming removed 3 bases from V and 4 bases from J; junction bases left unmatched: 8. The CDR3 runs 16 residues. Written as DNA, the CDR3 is TGTGCCAGCAGCCATACTAGCGGGATCTTACCAGAGACCCAGTACTTC. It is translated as CASSHTSGILPETQYF. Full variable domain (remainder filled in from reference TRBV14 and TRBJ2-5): EAGVTQFPSHSVIEKGQTVTLRCDPISGHDNLYWYRRVMGKEIKFLLHFVKESKQDESGMPNNRFLAERTGGTYSTLKVQPAELEDSGVYFCASSHTSGILPETQYFGPGTRLLVL.

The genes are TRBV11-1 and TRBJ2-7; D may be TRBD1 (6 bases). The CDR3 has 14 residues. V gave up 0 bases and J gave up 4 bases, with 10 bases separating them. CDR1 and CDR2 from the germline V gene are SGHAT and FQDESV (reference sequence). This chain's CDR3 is CASSLAGATYEQYF. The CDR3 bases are TGTGCCAGCAGCTTAGCGGGGGCCACATACGAGCAGTACTTC.

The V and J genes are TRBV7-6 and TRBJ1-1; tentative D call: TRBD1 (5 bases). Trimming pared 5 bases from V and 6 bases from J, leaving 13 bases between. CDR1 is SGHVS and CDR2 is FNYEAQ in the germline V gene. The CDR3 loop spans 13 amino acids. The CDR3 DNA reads TGTGCCAGCAGCCCCGGGGCGGGTTCTGAAGCTTTCTTT. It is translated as CASSPGAGSEAFF.

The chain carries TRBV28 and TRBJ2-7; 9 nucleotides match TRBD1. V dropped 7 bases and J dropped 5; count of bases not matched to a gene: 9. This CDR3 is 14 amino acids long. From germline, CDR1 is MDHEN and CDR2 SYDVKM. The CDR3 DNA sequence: TGTGCCAGCAAACACAGGGGGCGCGGGCACGAGCAGTACTTC. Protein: CASKHRGRGHEQYF.

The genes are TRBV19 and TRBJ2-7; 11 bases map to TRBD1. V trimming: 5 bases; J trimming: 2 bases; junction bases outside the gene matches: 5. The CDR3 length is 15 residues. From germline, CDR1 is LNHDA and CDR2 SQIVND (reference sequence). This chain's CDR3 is CASSPRGQGAYEQYF. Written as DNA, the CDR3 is TGTGCCAGTAGTCCACGGGGACAGGGGGCCTACGAGCAGTACTTC. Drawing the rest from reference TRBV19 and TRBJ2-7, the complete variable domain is DGGITQSPKYLFRKEGQNVTLSCEQNLNHDAMYWYRQDPGQGLRLIYYSQIVNDFQKGDIAEGYSVSREKKESFPLTVTSAQKNPTAFYLCASSPRGQGAYEQYFGPGTRLTVT.

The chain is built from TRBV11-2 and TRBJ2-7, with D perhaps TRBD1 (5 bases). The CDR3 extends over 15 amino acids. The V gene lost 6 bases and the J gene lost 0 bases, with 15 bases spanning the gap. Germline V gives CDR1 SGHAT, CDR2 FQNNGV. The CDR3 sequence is CASRFRALSSYEQYF. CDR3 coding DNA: TGTGCCAGCAGGTTCAGGGCCCTCTCCTCCTACGAGCAGTACTTC.

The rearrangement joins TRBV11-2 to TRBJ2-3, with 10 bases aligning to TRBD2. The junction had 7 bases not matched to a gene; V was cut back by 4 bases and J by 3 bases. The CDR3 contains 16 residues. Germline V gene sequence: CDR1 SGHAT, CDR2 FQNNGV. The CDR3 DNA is TGTGCCAGCAGCTGGGAGGGAGCGGGAGGGACAGATACGCAGTATTTT. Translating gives CASSWEGAGGTDTQYF.

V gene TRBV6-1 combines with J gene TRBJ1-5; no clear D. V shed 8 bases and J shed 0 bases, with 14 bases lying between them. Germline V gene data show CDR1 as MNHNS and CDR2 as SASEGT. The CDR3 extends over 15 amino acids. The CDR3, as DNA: TGTGCCAGCGCAGAATGGGGATCTAGCAATCAGCCCCAGCATTTT. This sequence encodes CASAEWGSSNQPQHF.

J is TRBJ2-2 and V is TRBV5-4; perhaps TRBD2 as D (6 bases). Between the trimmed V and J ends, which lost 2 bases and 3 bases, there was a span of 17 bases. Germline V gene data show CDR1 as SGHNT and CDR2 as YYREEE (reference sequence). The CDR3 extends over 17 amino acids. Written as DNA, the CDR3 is TGTGCCAGCAGCTTCTCGGAGGGTCCCTTTGACACCGGGGAGCTGTTTTTT. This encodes CASSFSEGPFDTGELFF.

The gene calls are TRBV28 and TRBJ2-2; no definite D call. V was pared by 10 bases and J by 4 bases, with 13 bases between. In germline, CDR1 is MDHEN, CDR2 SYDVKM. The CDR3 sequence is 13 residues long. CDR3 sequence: CAIEDGSTGELFF. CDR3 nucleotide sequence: TGTGCCATCGAGGACGGTTCCACCGGGGAGCTGTTTTTT.

CDR3 coding DNA: TGTGCCAGCAGCGATCCCTCCGGGAGGGTATTTACGCAGTATTTT. Amino acid sequence: CASSDPSGRVFTQYF. V and J are TRBV2 and TRBJ2-3, with 8 bases matching TRBD2. The CDR3 covers 15 residues. Germline CDR1 is SNHLY and CDR2 is FYNNEI. V was pared by 6 bases and J by 8 bases, with 13 bases of the junction left unmatched. The full variable domain, with the rest looked up from reference TRBV2 and TRBJ2-3, is EPEVTQTPSHQVTQMGQEVILRCVPISNHLYFYWYRQILGQKVEFLVSFYNNEISEKSEIFDDQFSVERPDGSNFTLKIRSTKLEDSAMYFCASSDPSGRVFTQYFGPGTRLTVL.

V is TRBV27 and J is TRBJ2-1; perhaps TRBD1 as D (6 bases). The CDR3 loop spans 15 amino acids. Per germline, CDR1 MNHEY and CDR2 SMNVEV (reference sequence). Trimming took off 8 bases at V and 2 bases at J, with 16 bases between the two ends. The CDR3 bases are TGTGCCAGCCAAAAGGGGGAGTCGGCCTACAATGAGCAGTTCTTC. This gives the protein CASQKGESAYNEQFF.

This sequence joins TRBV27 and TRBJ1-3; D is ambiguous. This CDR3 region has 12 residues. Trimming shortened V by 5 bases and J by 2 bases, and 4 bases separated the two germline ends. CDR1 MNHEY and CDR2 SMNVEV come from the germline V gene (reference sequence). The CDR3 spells CASSKPGNTIYF. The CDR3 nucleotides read TGTGCCAGCAGTAAACCTGGAAACACCATATATTTT.

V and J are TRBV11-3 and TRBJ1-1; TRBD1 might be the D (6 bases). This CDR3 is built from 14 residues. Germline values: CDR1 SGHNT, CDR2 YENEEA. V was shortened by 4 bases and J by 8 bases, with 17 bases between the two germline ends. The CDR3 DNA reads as TGTGCCAGCAGCTCCCCCGCGACAGGAGGAGAAGCTTTCTTT. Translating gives CASSSPATGGEAFF.

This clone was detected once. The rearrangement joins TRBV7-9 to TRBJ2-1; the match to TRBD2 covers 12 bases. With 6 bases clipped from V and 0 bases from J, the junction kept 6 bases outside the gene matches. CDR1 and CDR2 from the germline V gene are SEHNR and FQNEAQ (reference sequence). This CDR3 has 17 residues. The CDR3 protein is CASSVTSGRSSYNEQFF. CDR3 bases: TGTGCCAGCAGTGTTACTAGCGGGAGGAGCTCCTACAATGAGCAGTTCTTC.

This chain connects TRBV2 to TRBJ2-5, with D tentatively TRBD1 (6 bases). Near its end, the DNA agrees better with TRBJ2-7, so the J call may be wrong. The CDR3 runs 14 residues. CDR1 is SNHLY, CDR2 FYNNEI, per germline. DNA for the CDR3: TGTGCCAGCAGTGAAGGGGCAGGGGCCTACGAGCAGTACTTC. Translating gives CASSEGAGAYEQYF.

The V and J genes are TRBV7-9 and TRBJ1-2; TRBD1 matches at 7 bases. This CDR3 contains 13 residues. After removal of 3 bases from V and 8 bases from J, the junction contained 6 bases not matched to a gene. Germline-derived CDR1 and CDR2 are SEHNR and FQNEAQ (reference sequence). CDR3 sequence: CASSLGGGEGYTF. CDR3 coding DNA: TGTGCCAGCAGCTTGGGAGGGGGCGAAGGCTACACCTTC. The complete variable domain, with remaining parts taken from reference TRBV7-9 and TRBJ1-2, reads DTGVSQNPRHKITKRGQNVTFRCDPISEHNRLYWYRQTLGQGPEFLTYFQNEAQLEKSRLLSDRFSAERPKGSFSTLEIQRTEQGDSAMYLCASSLGGGEGYTFGSGTRLTVV.

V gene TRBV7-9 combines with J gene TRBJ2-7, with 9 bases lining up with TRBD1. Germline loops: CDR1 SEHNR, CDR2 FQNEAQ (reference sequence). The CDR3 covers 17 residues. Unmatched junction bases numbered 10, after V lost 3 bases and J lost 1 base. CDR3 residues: CASSLLTGGFQSYEQYF. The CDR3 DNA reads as TGTGCCAGCAGCTTGCTAACAGGGGGCTTTCAGTCCTACGAGCAGTACTTC. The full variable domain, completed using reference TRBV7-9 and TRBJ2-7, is DTGVSQNPRHKITKRGQNVTFRCDPISEHNRLYWYRQTLGQGPEFLTYFQNEAQLEKSRLLSDRFSAERPKGSFSTLEIQRTEQGDSAMYLCASSLLTGGFQSYEQYFGPGTRLTVT.

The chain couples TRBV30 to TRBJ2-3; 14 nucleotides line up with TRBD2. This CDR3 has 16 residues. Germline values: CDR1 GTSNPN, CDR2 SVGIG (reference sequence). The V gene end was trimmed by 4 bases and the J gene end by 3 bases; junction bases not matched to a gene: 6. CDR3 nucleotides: TGTGCCTGGAATCTAGGACTAGCGGGGGGTACAGATACGCAGTATTTT. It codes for CAWNLGLAGGTDTQYF.

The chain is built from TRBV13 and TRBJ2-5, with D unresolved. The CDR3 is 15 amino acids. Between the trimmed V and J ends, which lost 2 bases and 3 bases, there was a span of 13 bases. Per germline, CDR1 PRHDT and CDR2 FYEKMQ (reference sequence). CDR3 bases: TGTGCCAGCAGCTTAAATCGGGTCAGAGAAGAGACCCAGTACTTC. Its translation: CASSLNRVREETQYF.